The T cell receptor (beta chain) under discussion was sequenced for a study of T cell responses to AZD1222 COVID-19 vaccine. Broader study findings: Regions 160-218 and 743-854 held dominance among vaccine-associated CD4 TCRs, which spanned spike. Baseline seropositivity occurred in only 5 or 6 AZD1222 recipients. White British ancestry dominated among donors, who included more females, and clonal diversity was possibly underestimated. A reported finding is that nearly half of spike-specific TCRs target unmutated variant regions.

V was pared by 11 bases and J by 5 bases, with 18 bases between. This CDR3 contains 13 residues. On this clone itself: Its antigen is unidentified.

The assay was immunoSEQ multiplex PCR, and TCRdb's table has in-frame clones only and misses some. The sample lists some 95,000 clones, under 90% seen once, with 2.8% in the top ten. This sequence originates from an adult in good health. The rearrangement joins TRBV12-3 or TRBV12-4 to TRBJ1-2, with D uncertain. Sequenced here: peripheral blood, sampled on day 0 of MenACWY control vaccination. The CDR3, as DNA: TGTGCCGTGCAACCGAGGACGGAGTATGGCTACACCTTC. It is translated as CAVQPRTEYGYTF.